These 22 T cell receptor beta chains originate from one sample sequenced in a study of blood T cell repertoires in COVID-19. Data came from immunoSEQ multiplex PCR; TCRdb stores just in-frame clones and leaves some out. The sample lists more than 200,000 clones; about 88% were seen once. Sequences were obtained from peripheral blood. These receptors all come from a man aged 35 to 55 with acute or convalescent COVID-19.

This clone has a handful of counts. The chain is built from TRBV5-4 and TRBJ2-7; 7 bases map to TRBD1. Per germline, CDR1 SGHNT and CDR2 YYREEE (reference sequence). Trimming removed 3 bases from V and 6 bases from J; junction bases left unmatched: 3. This CDR3 is 12 amino acids long. In DNA, the CDR3 is TGTGCCAGCAGCTCGACAGGGATCGAGCAGTACTTC. Its translation: CASSSTGIEQYF.

This chain links TRBV19 with TRBJ2-1; D is undetermined. Trimming pared 1 base from V and 4 bases from J, leaving 8 bases between. The germline V gene encodes CDR1 LNHDA and CDR2 SQIVND (reference sequence). This CDR3 spans 14 amino acids. The CDR3 region is CASSIVGAYNEQFF. CDR3 in DNA: TGTGCCAGTAGTATAGTGGGCGCTTACAATGAGCAGTTCTTC.

This chain links TRBV18 with TRBJ1-5; TRBD1 is a possible D gene (6 bases). CDR1 KGHSH and CDR2 LQKENI come from the germline V gene. Trimming took off 0 bases at V and 0 bases at J, with 15 bases between the two ends. CDR3 length: 18 residues. The CDR3 loop reads CASSPPMLTGNSNQPQHF. The CDR3 DNA is TGTGCCAGCTCACCACCTATGTTAACAGGGAATAGCAATCAGCCCCAGCATTTT.

The rearrangement links TRBV2 to TRBJ2-1, with 10 bases lining up with TRBD1. The CDR3 has 14 amino acids. Germline V CDR1 and CDR2: SNHLY, FYNNEI. V gave up 6 bases and J gave up 8 bases; unmatched junction bases: 7. The CDR3 region is CASRSGTGEDEQFF. In nucleotides, the CDR3 is TGTGCCAGCAGGAGCGGGACAGGGGAGGATGAGCAGTTCTTC.

This chain links TRBV10-3 with TRBJ2-2; no firm D call. Germline loops: CDR1 ENHRY, CDR2 SYGVKD. Trimming pared 5 bases from V and 0 bases from J, leaving 13 bases between. This CDR3 has 16 amino acids. The CDR3 nucleotides are TGTGCCATCAGTCTAAGTCCCGATTCGAACACCGGGGAGCTGTTTTTT. The encoded protein is CAISLSPDSNTGELFF.

The V gene is TRBV5-5, the J gene TRBJ2-6, with D perhaps matching TRBD2 (6 bases). The CDR3 runs 17 residues. Germline assignment: CDR1 SGHKS and CDR2 YYEKEE (reference sequence). With 0 bases removed from V and 0 bases from J, the gap between germline ends came to 10 bases. The CDR3 DNA follows: TGTGCCAGCAGCTTGGACCCGGGACTCTCTGGGGCCAACGTCCTGACTTTC. Translating it yields CASSLDPGLSGANVLTF.

The V gene is TRBV7-9, the J gene TRBJ2-5, with D unresolved. Germline CDR1 reads SEHNR; CDR2 reads FQNEAQ (reference sequence). The CDR3 runs 13 residues. Trimming pared 3 bases from V and 3 bases from J, leaving 8 bases between. CDR3 region: CASSFSREETQYF. The DNA of the CDR3 is TGTGCCAGCAGCTTTAGCAGAGAAGAGACCCAGTACTTC.

For this clone: Other DNA sequences in the same sample also yield this CDR3. This rearrangement joins TRBV11-2 to TRBJ2-5; D gene ambiguous. Germline V lookup: CDR1 SGHAT, CDR2 FQNNGV. The V gene lost 1 base and the J gene lost 4 bases, with 4 bases spanning the gap. The CDR3 is 12 amino acids. The DNA for the CDR3 is TGTGCCAGCAGCTTAGCAGGAGAGACCCAGTACTTC. Amino acid sequence: CASSLAGETQYF.

This chain uses TRBV28 with TRBJ2-5; TRBD1 agrees at 8 bases. V was clipped by 11 bases and J by 1 base; unmatched bases: 9. CDR1 is MDHEN, CDR2 SYDVKM, per germline. The CDR3 totals 14 residues. The CDR3 loop reads CAAATGQGQETQYF. The DNA of the CDR3 is TGTGCCGCAGCAACCGGACAGGGCCAAGAGACCCAGTACTTC.

This sequence joins TRBV10-3 and TRBJ1-5; perhaps TRBD1 as D (5 bases). With 8 bases removed from V and 8 bases from J, the gap between germline ends came to 16 bases. Germline values: CDR1 ENHRY, CDR2 SYGVKD. The length of the CDR3 is 13 residues. The CDR3 sequence: CAIGGDGREPQHF. CDR3 bases: TGTGCCATCGGGGGGGATGGCAGGGAGCCCCAGCATTTT.

The chain has TRBV10-3 and TRBJ1-2, with D uncertain. The germline CDR1 and CDR2 sequences are ENHRY and SYGVKD. The CDR3 has 14 residues. The V and J ends lost 2 bases and 1 base respectively, with 8 bases between them. The CDR3 spells CAISETGVNYGYTF. In DNA form, the CDR3 reads TGTGCCATCAGTGAGACGGGAGTTAACTATGGCTACACCTTC.

The chain combines TRBV12-3 or TRBV12-4 with TRBJ2-1; no definite D call. V gave up 8 bases and J gave up 5 bases, with 10 bases separating them. The CDR3 runs to 12 residues. In nucleotides, the CDR3 is TGTGCCAGCGGGCGCTTTCACAATGAGCAGTTCTTC. Its translation is CASGRFHNEQFF.

The chain couples TRBV24-1 to TRBJ2-1, with 8 nucleotides matching TRBD2. J was trimmed by 3 bases and V by 3 bases; bases with no gene match: 6. Looked up from germline, CDR1 is KGHDR and CDR2 is SFDVKD. The CDR3 spans 16 residues. CDR3 nucleotides: TGTGCCACCAGTGATCCCGGAACTAGCGGCTACAATGAGCAGTTCTTC. Translation gives CATSDPGTSGYNEQFF.

The rearrangement uses TRBV29-1 and TRBJ2-7; TRBD1 might be the D (7 bases). The CDR3 length is 19 residues. V was trimmed by 2 bases and J by 2 bases, leaving 28 bases between them. Germline loops: CDR1 SQVTM, CDR2 ANQGSEA. The CDR3 reads CSVERAQVGGTVSPYEQYF. DNA of the CDR3: TGCAGCGTTGAAAGAGCTCAGGTAGGGGGGACAGTTTCCCCCTACGAGCAGTACTTC.

This chain uses TRBV24-1 with TRBJ2-5, with a weak D call TRBD2 (6 bases). Germline CDR1 and CDR2: KGHDR and SFDVKD. The CDR3 has 15 residues. V gave up 4 bases and J gave up 3 bases, with 14 bases separating them. Here the CDR3 reads CATSDYGTFEETQYF. CDR3 in DNA: TGTGCCACCAGTGACTACGGGACTTTCGAAGAGACCCAGTACTTC.

There are a few counts of this clone. V gene TRBV5-1 combines with J gene TRBJ2-2, with 7 bases aligning to TRBD1. Germline trimming cut 7 bases from V and 4 bases from J; bases unmatched to any gene: 13. The CDR3 contains 16 residues. Germline CDR1 SGHRS, CDR2 YFSETQ. CDR3: CASALGDSQFTGELFF. The DNA for the CDR3 is TGCGCCAGCGCCCTCGGGGACAGCCAATTCACCGGGGAGCTGTTTTTT.

The chain is built from TRBV12-3 or TRBV12-4 and TRBJ1-1, with D unclear. The V end lost 5 bases, the J end lost 3 bases, and 10 bases lay between the germline ends. This CDR3 is built from 13 residues. The DNA of the CDR3 is TGTGCCAGCAGTCCAGAGGAGTACACTGAAGCTTTCTTT. Translated: CASSPEEYTEAFF.

The V call is TRBV28, the J call TRBJ2-3; D is possibly TRBD2 (6 bases). Looked up from germline, CDR1 is MDHEN and CDR2 is SYDVKM. Trimming stripped 2 bases from V and 7 bases from J, with 22 bases between. The CDR3 has 17 residues. CDR3 DNA: TGTGCCAGCAGTTTAGTCCGCCTAGGGGCGGGGAGAAATACGCAGTATTTT. This gives the protein CASSLVRLGAGRNTQYF.

The chain has TRBV28 and TRBJ2-7, with 8 bases that match TRBD1. Germline assignment: CDR1 MDHEN and CDR2 SYDVKM. The CDR3 sequence is 15 residues long. V lost 6 bases, J lost 5 bases, and 12 bases stayed unmatched. For the CDR3, the DNA is TGTGCCAGCAGCTACCGGGACAGGATCTTACACGAGCAGTACTTC. This gives the protein CASSYRDRILHEQYF.

CDR3 in DNA: TGTGCCAGCAGCTTTGTTTCTAGCGTCTCGGCTGGGGCCAACGTCCTGACTTTC. Protein sequence: CASSFVSSVSAGANVLTF. The chain joins TRBV11-3 to TRBJ2-6, with D maybe TRBD2 (6 bases). Germline loops: CDR1 SGHNT, CDR2 YENEEA. V shed 3 bases and J shed 2 bases, with 17 bases lying between them. This CDR3 is 18 amino acids long. The variable domain in full, with the rest retrieved from reference TRBV11-3 and TRBJ2-6, is EAGVVQSPRYKIIEKKQPVAFWCNPISGHNTLYWYLQNLGQGPELLIRYENEEAVDDSQLPKDRFSAERLKGVDSTLKIQPAELGDSAVYLCASSFVSSVSAGANVLTFGAGSRLTVL.

V and J are TRBV5-1 and TRBJ2-5, with TRBD2 identical over 8 bases. From germline, CDR1 is SGHRS and CDR2 YFSETQ. The CDR3 length is 15 residues. After removal of 0 bases from V and 10 bases from J, the junction contained 11 bases not matched to a gene. The CDR3 region is CASSLAEGTGRGQYF. CDR3 sequence (DNA): TGCGCCAGCAGCTTGGCGGAAGGGACCGGGAGGGGCCAGTACTTC. The whole variable domain, remainder taken from reference TRBV5-1 and TRBJ2-5, is KAGVTQTPRYLIKTRGQQVTLSCSPISGHRSVSWYQQTPGQGLQFLFEYFSETQRNKGNFPGRFSGRQFSNSRSEMNVSTLELGDSALYLCASSLAEGTGRGQYFGPGTRLLVL.

The rearrangement joins TRBV2 to TRBJ2-7, with D maybe TRBD2 (6 bases). Germline assignment: CDR1 SNHLY and CDR2 FYNNEI. The CDR3 runs 17 residues. Trimming left V 1 base short and J 6 bases short, with 22 bases between. CDR3 protein: CASSEVRFTGEEAEQYF. CDR3 nucleotide sequence: TGTGCCAGCAGTGAAGTTAGGTTCACGGGGGAGGAGGCCGAGCAGTACTTC.